Sequencing of this T cell receptor beta chain was carried out in a study of blood T cell repertoires in COVID-19. Across 24 US areas, participants ranged in age from about 18 to 90 years. Recovered status applied to Cohort 3 donors who had two consecutive negative PCRs. It also applied to those with clearance or with symptom resolution. Original methodology: Amplification of reference gene primers was used by the study to estimate nucleated cell counts. Assay: immunoSEQ multiplex PCR; the TCRdb copy retains only in-frame clones and omits some. The V and J calls and clone size were taken over from that table, and D and trimming were inferred from the DNA. This sample has some 200,000 clones, with roughly four fifths found just once. The CDR3 extends over 13 amino acids. Trimming took 3 bases from V and 5 from J, leaving 8 bases between them. Germline-derived CDR1 and CDR2 are LGHDT and YNNKEL (reference sequence).

The sample comprised PBMCs or T cells enriched from blood (not recorded which). The V gene is TRBV3-1 (or the pseudogene TRBV3-2), the J gene TRBJ2-1; a weak D match, TRBD2 (6 bases). This sequence originates from a man aged 35 to 55 who had recovered from COVID-19. The CDR3 DNA reads as TGTGCCAGCAGCCAGGGACTGGACAATGAGCAGTTCTTC. It encodes CASSQGLDNEQFF.